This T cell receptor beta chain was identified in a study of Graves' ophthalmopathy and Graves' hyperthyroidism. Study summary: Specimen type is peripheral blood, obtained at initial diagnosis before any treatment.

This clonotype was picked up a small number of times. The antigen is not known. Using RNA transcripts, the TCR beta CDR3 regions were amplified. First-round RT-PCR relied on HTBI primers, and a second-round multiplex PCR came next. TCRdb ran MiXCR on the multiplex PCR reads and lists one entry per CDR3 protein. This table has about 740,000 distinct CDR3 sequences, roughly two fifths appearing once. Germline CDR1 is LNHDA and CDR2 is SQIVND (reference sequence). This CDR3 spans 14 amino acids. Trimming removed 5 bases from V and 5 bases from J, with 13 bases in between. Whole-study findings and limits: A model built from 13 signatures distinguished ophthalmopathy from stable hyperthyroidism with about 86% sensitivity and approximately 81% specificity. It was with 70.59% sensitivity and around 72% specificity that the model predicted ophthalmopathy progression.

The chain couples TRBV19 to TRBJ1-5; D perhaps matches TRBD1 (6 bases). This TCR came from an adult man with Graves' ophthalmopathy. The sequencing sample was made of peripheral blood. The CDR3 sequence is CASSYRDMDQPQHF. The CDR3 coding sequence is TGTGCCAGTAGTTACAGGGATATGGATCAGCCCCAGCATTTT.